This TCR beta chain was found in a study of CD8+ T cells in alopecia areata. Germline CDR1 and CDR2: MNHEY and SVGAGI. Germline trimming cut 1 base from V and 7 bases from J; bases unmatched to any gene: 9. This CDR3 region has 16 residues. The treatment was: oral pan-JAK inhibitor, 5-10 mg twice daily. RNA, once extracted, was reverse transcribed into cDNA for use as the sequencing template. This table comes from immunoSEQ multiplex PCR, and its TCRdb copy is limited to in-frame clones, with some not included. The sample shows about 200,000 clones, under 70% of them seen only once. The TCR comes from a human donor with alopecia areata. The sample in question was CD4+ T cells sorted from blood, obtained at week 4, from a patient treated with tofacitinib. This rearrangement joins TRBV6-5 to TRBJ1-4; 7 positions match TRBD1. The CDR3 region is CASSYFLTRQGEKLFF. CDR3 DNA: TGTGCCAGCAGTTACTTTCTTACGCGACAGGGTGAAAAACTGTTTTTT.